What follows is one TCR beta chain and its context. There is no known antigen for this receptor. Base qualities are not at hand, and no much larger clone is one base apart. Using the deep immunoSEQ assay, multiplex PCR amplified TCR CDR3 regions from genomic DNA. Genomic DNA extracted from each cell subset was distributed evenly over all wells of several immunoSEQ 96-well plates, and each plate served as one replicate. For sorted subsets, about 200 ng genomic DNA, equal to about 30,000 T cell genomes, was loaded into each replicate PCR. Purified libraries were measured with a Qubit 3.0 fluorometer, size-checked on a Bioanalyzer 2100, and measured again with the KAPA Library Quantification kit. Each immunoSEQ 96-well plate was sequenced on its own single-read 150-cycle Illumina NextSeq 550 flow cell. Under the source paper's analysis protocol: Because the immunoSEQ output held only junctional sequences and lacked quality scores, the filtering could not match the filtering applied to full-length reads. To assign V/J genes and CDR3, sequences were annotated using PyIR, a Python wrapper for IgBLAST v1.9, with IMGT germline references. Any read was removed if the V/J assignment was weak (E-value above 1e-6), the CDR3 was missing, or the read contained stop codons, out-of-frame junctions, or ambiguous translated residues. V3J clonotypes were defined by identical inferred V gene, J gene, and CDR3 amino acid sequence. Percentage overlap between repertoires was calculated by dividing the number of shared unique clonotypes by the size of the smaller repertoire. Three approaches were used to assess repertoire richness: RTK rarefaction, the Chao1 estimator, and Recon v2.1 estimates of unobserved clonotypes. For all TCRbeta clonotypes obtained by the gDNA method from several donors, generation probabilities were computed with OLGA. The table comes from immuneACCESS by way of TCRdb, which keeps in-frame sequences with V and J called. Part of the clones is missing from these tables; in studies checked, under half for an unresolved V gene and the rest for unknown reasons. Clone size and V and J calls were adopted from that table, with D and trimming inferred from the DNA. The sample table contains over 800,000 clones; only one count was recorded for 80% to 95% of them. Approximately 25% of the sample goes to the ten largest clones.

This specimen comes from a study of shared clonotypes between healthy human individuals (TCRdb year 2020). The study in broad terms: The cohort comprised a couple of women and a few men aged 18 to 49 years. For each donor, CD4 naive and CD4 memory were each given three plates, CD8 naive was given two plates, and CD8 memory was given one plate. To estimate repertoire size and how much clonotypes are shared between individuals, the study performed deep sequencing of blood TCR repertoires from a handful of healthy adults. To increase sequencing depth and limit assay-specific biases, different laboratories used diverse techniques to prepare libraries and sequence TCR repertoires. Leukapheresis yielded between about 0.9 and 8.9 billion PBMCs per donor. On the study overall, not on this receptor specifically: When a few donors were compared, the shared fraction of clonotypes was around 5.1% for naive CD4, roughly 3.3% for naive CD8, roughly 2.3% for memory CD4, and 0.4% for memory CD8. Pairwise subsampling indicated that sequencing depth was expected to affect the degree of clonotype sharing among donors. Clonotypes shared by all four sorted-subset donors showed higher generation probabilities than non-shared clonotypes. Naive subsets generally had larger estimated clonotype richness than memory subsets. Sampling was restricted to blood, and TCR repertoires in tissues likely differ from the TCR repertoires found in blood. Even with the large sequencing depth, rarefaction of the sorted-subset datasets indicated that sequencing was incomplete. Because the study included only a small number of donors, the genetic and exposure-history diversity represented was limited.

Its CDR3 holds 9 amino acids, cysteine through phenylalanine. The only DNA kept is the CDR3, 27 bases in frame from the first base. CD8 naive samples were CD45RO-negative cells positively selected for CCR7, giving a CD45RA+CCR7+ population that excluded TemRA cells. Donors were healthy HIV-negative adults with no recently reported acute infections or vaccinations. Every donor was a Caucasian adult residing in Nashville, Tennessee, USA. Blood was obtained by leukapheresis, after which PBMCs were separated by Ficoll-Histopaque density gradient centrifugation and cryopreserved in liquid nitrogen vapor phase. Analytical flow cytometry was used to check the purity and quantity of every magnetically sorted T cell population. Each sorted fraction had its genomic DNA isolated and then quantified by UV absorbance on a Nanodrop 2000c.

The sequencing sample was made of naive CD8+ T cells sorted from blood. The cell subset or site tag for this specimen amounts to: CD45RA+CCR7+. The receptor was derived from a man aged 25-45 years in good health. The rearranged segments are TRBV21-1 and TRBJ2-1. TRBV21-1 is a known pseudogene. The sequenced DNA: TGTGCCAGCAGCAGAGAGCAGTTCTTC. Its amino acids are CASSREQFF.